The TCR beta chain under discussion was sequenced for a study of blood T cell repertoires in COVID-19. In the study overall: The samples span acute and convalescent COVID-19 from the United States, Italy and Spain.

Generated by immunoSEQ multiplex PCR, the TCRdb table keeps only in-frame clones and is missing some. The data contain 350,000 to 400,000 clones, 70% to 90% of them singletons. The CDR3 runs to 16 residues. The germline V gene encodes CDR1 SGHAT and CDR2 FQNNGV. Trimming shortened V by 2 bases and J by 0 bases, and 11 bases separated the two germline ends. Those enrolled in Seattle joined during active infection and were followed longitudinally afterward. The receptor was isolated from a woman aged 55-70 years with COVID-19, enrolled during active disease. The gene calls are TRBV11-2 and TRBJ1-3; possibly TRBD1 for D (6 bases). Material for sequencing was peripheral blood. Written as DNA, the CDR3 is TGTGCCAGCAGCTTACAGGGGTCGACCTCTGGAAACACCATATATTTT. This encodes CASSLQGSTSGNTIYF.